These T cell receptor beta chains were read from a single sample in a study of vaccination and CD4 T cells after COVID-19. Which antigens these TCRs recognize remains unknown. Via MiXCR, TCRdb re-called the PCR reads, giving one row per CDR3 protein. The sample lists roughly 14,000 distinct CDR3 sequences; approximately 48% were seen once. The sequencing sample was made of CD4+ T cells from blood, cultured in vitro. These receptors were collected from a human donor who had recovered from COVID-19. Both conserved end residues are part of each CDR3.

len: 19
v_gene: TRBV27
CDR3aa: CASTALSDWNPANTGELFF

len: 19
v_gene: TRBV6-1
CDR3aa: CASSEAPGQGLGGRDTQYF

len: 15
v_gene: TRBV7-2
CDR3aa: CASSNPTSLHYEQYF

len: 22
v_gene: TRBV7-3
CDR3aa: CASSLTSSLAGGAPISTDTQYF

len: 14
v_gene: TRBV28
CDR3aa: CASRGGEDNYGYTF

len: 14
v_gene: TRBV20-1
CDR3aa: CSATLGGSGETQYF

len: 15
v_gene: TRBV15
CDR3aa: CATSRDRGTQETQYF

len: 11
v_gene: TRBV6-1
CDR3aa: CASRADYEQYF

len: 14
v_gene: TRBV7-8
CDR3aa: CASSPVPGQETQYF

len: 16
v_gene: TRBV27
CDR3aa: CASSLGLASMTYEQYF

len: 16
v_gene: TRBV24-1
CDR3aa: CATSDLGAGDHNEQFF

len: 17
v_gene: TRBV5-1
CDR3aa: CASSRTGATSGANVLTF

len: 19
v_gene: TRBV11-2
CDR3aa: CASSLNRGLLTSGANVLTF

len: 13
v_gene: TRBV12-3/TRBV12-4
CDR3aa: CASSSARGLGYTF

len: 14
v_gene: TRBV20-1
CDR3aa: CSALRAGAHYEQYF

len: 15
v_gene: TRBV21-1
CDR3aa: CASSKAANSNQPQHF

len: 15
v_gene: TRBV6-1
CDR3aa: CASSGRTVNTGELFF

len: 12
v_gene: TRBV12-3/TRBV12-4
CDR3aa: CASSARTGSLFF

len: 13
v_gene: TRBV27
CDR3aa: CASSPRVRETQYF

len: 13
v_gene: TRBV7-9
CDR3aa: CASSFGGPSGYTF

len: 16
v_gene: TRBV6-2/TRBV6-3
CDR3aa: CASSYSIRGVGETQYF

len: 16
v_gene: TRBV19
CDR3aa: CATQTGVPSSTDTQYF

len: 13
v_gene: TRBV5-1
CDR3aa: CATKGEGGLGYTF

len: 14
v_gene: TRBV19
CDR3aa: CASSIREGGQPQHF

len: 15
v_gene: TRBV7-7
CDR3aa: CASSFRRGGWETQYF

len: 13
v_gene: TRBV20-1
CDR3aa: CSPARRMLYGYTF

len: 14
v_gene: TRBV28
CDR3aa: CASRRGQVIPEAFF

len: 19
v_gene: TRBV21-1
CDR3aa: CASSKGRPGLLLHTGELFF

len: 18
v_gene: TRBV6-5
CDR3aa: CASSYRGTGALGNYGYTF

len: 13
v_gene: TRBV4-1
CDR3aa: CASSQGHSYEQYF

len: 15
v_gene: TRBV6-1
CDR3aa: CASRGNREKRETQYF

len: 12
v_gene: TRBV14
CDR3aa: CASTSSYLGIYF

len: 14
v_gene: TRBV19
CDR3aa: CASSTTSGRETQYF

len: 10
v_gene: TRBV20-1
CDR3aa: CSARGREQFF

len: 15
v_gene: TRBV10-3
CDR3aa: CAISETRGRSSEQYF

len: 16
v_gene: TRBV27
CDR3aa: CASSFGRQGGDYGYTF

len: 17
v_gene: TRBV2
CDR3aa: CASSDLGGTVTYNEQFF

len: 15
v_gene: TRBV27
CDR3aa: CASSLGDRGRFEQYF

len: 15
v_gene: TRBV6-5
CDR3aa: CASSYSKGALYGYTF